The 10 T cell receptor beta chains below come from one sample, sequenced in a study of technical replicates of blood from a few donors. Here immunoSEQ multiplex PCR was the method, and the copy in TCRdb shows in-frame clones only, minus some. Of about 59,000 clones in the sample, approximately 83% were seen once. Sequencing used PBMCs. The receptors here all came from a human donor in good health. Some clones in this sample may be carry-over from other donors' samples.

The V call is TRBV25-1, the J call TRBJ2-5; D remains ambiguous. From germline, CDR1 is MGHDK and CDR2 SYGVNS. Deletions cut 4 bases from V and 0 bases from J, with 12 bases between. The CDR3 runs 15 residues. CDR3 amino acids: CASSAGGWDQETQYF. In DNA, the CDR3 is TGTGCCAGCAGTGCGGGTGGTTGGGACCAAGAGACCCAGTACTTC.

The gene calls are TRBV10-3 and TRBJ2-6; 11 bases fit TRBD1. V lost 5 bases, J lost 1 base, and 4 bases stayed unmatched. The CDR3 is 17 residues long. Germline loops: CDR1 ENHRY, CDR2 SYGVKD. The CDR3 sequence: CAISPGQGASGANVLTF. CDR3 DNA: TGTGCCATCAGTCCCGGACAGGGGGCGTCTGGGGCCAACGTCCTGACTTTC.

This chain uses TRBV5-1 with TRBJ2-1; 8 positions match TRBD2. After removal of 3 bases from V and 2 bases from J, the junction contained 1 base not matched to a gene. This CDR3 has 14 amino acids. The V gene's germline CDR1 is SGHRS and CDR2 YFSETQ. The CDR3 is CASSSAGAYNEQFF. The CDR3 nucleotides are TGCGCCAGCAGCTCAGCGGGGGCCTACAATGAGCAGTTCTTC.

This chain joins TRBV5-1 and TRBJ2-3; 8 bases agree with TRBD2. V was clipped by 2 bases and J by 5 bases; unmatched bases: 7. The CDR3 extends over 15 amino acids. Germline lookup yields CDR1 SGHRS and CDR2 YFSETQ. CDR3 sequence (DNA): TGCGCCAGCAGCTTCGATATAGCGGGACGAGATACGCAGTATTTT. Protein: CASSFDIAGRDTQYF.

This clone showed up just once. This chain joins TRBV5-1 and TRBJ2-1; TRBD2 might be the D (7 bases). V was trimmed by 5 bases and J by 7 bases, leaving 16 bases between them. Per germline, CDR1 SGHRS and CDR2 YFSETQ. The length of the CDR3 is 14 residues. The CDR3 DNA reads as TGCGCCAGCAGGGAGCGGGACACGGGTAATGAGCAGTTCTTC. Its protein is CASRERDTGNEQFF.

V gene TRBV9 combines with J gene TRBJ1-2; D not certain. Germline values: CDR1 SGDLS, CDR2 YYNGEE. Trimming pared 0 bases from V and 6 bases from J, leaving 9 bases between. The CDR3 is made up of 13 amino acids. CDR3 region: CASSVDGVDGYTF. For the CDR3, the DNA is TGTGCCAGCAGCGTAGACGGGGTTGATGGCTACACCTTC. Supplemented by reference TRBV9 and TRBJ1-2, the full variable domain reads DSGVTQTPKHLITATGQRVTLRCSPRSGDLSVYWYQQSLDQGLQFLIQYYNGEERAKGNILERFSAQQFPDLHSELNLSSLELGDSALYFCASSVDGVDGYTFGSGTRLTVV.

The chain uses TRBV19 and TRBJ2-1, with 10 nucleotides matching TRBD2. Germline V gives CDR1 LNHDA, CDR2 SQIVND (reference sequence). V was clipped by 8 bases and J by 5 bases; unmatched bases: 3. This CDR3 contains 13 residues. The DNA of the CDR3 is TGTGCCAGTCGAGGACTAGCGGACAATGAGCAGTTCTTC. It specifies CASRGLADNEQFF.

The chain has TRBV2 and TRBJ2-5; D is possibly TRBD2 (5 bases). CDR1 and CDR2 (germline): SNHLY, FYNNEI. This CDR3 comprises 13 residues. Trimming left V 4 bases short and J 6 bases short, with 12 bases between. The CDR3 is CASSVGLTQTQYF. CDR3 nucleotides: TGTGCCAGCAGTGTCGGACTGACCCAGACCCAGTACTTC.

This chain links TRBV23-1 with TRBJ1-2; D unclear. TRBV23-1 is placed among ORFs of uncertain function. The CDR3 is 15 amino acids. V was cut by 3 bases and J by 7 bases, with 18 bases left in between. The CDR3 here is CASSQKEIGTGGYTF. The CDR3, as DNA: TGCGCCAGCAGTCAGAAGGAGATAGGAACGGGTGGCTACACCTTC.

The V call is TRBV5-5, the J call TRBJ1-1; D not certain. With 0 bases removed from V and 2 bases from J, the gap between germline ends came to 5 bases. Germline loops: CDR1 SGHKS, CDR2 YYEKEE (reference sequence). This CDR3 is 13 amino acids long. The CDR3 DNA sequence: TGTGCCAGCAGCTTGGGGAGTAACACTGAAGCTTTCTTT. It is translated as CASSLGSNTEAFF.